This TCR beta chain was documented in a study of blood T cell repertoires in COVID-19. The overall study: Samples came from the United States, Italy and Spain, spanning acute and convalescent COVID-19.

With 5 bases removed from V and 6 bases from J, the gap between germline ends came to 17 bases. Germline CDR1 SGHRS, CDR2 YFSETQ. The CDR3 length is 15 residues. Patients in Seattle were enrolled during active infection, then followed longitudinally. Produced via immunoSEQ multiplex PCR; TCRdb's table is partial and in-frame only. The data show under 150,000 clones, roughly 90% seen once. The V gene is TRBV5-1, the J gene TRBJ2-2, with D perhaps matching TRBD1 (7 bases). Sequenced: peripheral blood. The receptor comes from a man aged 55 to 70 with COVID-19, enrolled during active disease. For the CDR3, the DNA is TGCGCCAGCAGTTCCGAGGAGGGGGCTTCCGGGGAGCTGTTTTTT. Translating gives CASSSEEGASGELFF.